These 26 T cell receptor beta chains originate from one sample sequenced in a study of T cell clonotyping in hematopoietic cell transplantation. Measured with immunoSEQ multiplex PCR; TCRdb has only the in-frame clones, and not every one. The table has about 16,000 clones, approximately 85% seen once. The source material was peripheral blood mononuclear cells. All receptors come from a woman between 40 and 50 years old in good health. Some clones in this sample may be carry-over from other donors' samples.

This chain's CDR3 is CASSPRQDGSYEQYF. The DNA of the CDR3 is TGTGCCAGTAGCCCTCGACAGGACGGCTCCTACGAGCAGTACTTC. V and J are TRBV19 and TRBJ2-7; tentative D call: TRBD1 (6 bases). This CDR3 has 15 amino acids. V gave up 6 bases and J gave up 0 bases, with 15 bases separating them. Looked up from germline, CDR1 is LNHDA and CDR2 is SQIVND (reference sequence).

The chain recombines TRBV4-2 with TRBJ2-5; 9 nucleotides match TRBD1. The tail of the sequence fits TRBJ2-7 better, so the J call may be wrong. This CDR3 is built from 14 residues. Germline V gene sequence: CDR1 LGHNA, CDR2 YNFKEQ. For the CDR3, the DNA is TGTGCCAGCAGTTCGACAGGGGGTAGAGACGAGCAGTACTTC. This codes for CASSSTGGRDEQYF.

The chain joins TRBV25-1 to TRBJ2-2; D is uncertain. Trimming removed 1 base from V and 1 base from J, with 4 bases in between. CDR3 length: 14 residues. In germline, CDR1 is MGHDK, CDR2 SYGVNS. The CDR3 DNA sequence: TGTGCCAGCAGTGAATTCTGGAACACCGGGGAGCTGTTTTTT. This encodes CASSEFWNTGELFF.

In DNA, the CDR3 is TGTGCCAGCAGTTCTCAACCTCACTGGGAGCGGAGTCAAGAGACCCAGTACTTC. The encoded protein is CASSSQPHWERSQETQYF. J is TRBJ2-5 and V is TRBV28; D is perhaps TRBD2 (5 bases). Germline lookup yields CDR1 MDHEN and CDR2 SYDVKM. With 4 bases removed from V and 2 bases from J, the gap between germline ends came to 23 bases. The CDR3 covers 18 residues. The whole variable domain, remainder taken from reference TRBV28 and TRBJ2-5, is DVKVTQSSRYLVKRTGEKVFLECVQDMDHENMFWYRQDPGLGLRLIYFSYDVKMKEKGDIPEGYSVSREKKERFSLILESASTNQTSMYLCASSSQPHWERSQETQYFGPGTRLLVL.

The chain recombines TRBV5-6 with TRBJ1-1; D is uncertain. CDR1 is SGHDT and CDR2 is YYEEEE in the germline V gene. The CDR3 covers 15 residues. Trimming cost V 4 bases and J 0 bases, with 13 bases left between them. The CDR3 DNA is TGTGCCAGCAGCATCCTCCGGAGGATGAACACTGAAGCTTTCTTT. Its protein is CASSILRRMNTEAFF.

CDR3 nucleotide sequence: TGTGCCAGCAGCGCCCAGGGAAGCAATCAGCCCCAGCATTTT. Encoded protein: CASSAQGSNQPQHF. The chain has TRBV9 and TRBJ1-5, with D possibly TRBD1 on 5 matching bases. V was trimmed by 3 bases and J by 1 base, leaving 8 bases between them. This CDR3 has 14 residues. CDR1 and CDR2 from the germline V gene are SGDLS and YYNGEE. Using reference TRBV9 and TRBJ1-5 for the parts outside the CDR3, the full variable domain is DSGVTQTPKHLITATGQRVTLRCSPRSGDLSVYWYQQSLDQGLQFLIQYYNGEERAKGNILERFSAQQFPDLHSELNLSSLELGDSALYFCASSAQGSNQPQHFGDGTRLSIL.

The chain combines TRBV2 with TRBJ1-5; a possible D gene is TRBD1 (5 bases). Germline values: CDR1 SNHLY, CDR2 FYNNEI. This CDR3 spans 14 amino acids. The V and J ends lost 4 bases and 7 bases respectively, with 14 bases between them. CDR3 coding DNA: TGTGCCAGCAGTGCAGGGAGTTCTATCCAGCCCCAGCATTTT. This gives the protein CASSAGSSIQPQHF.

In this sample, this clone turned up once. CDR3 in DNA: TGCGCCAGCAAAGGGGGCGGGAGGCCGTCCGGCGGGGAGCTGTTTTTT. Residues: CASKGGGRPSGGELFF. V and J are TRBV5-1 and TRBJ2-2, with a weak D call TRBD2 (8 bases). V shed 6 bases and J shed 7 bases, with 22 bases lying between them. The CDR3 extends over 16 amino acids. CDR1 is SGHRS, CDR2 YFSETQ, per germline. Full variable domain (rest looked up from reference TRBV5-1 and TRBJ2-2): KAGVTQTPRYLIKTRGQQVTLSCSPISGHRSVSWYQQTPGQGLQFLFEYFSETQRNKGNFPGRFSGRQFSNSRSEMNVSTLELGDSALYLCASKGGGRPSGGELFFGEGSRLTVL.

This clone was recorded a few times. The chain couples TRBV6-6 to TRBJ2-5; D remains unclear. Trimming pared 2 bases from V and 1 base from J, leaving 2 bases between. The germline CDR1 and CDR2 sequences are MNHNY and SVGAGI (reference sequence). This CDR3 has 12 residues. CDR3 coding DNA: TGTGCCAGCAGTTACCCCCAAGAGACCCAGTACTTC. It codes for CASSYPQETQYF.

The chain links TRBV4-2 to TRBJ1-2; no firm D call. CDR1 is LGHNA, CDR2 YNFKEQ, per germline. Trimming removed 1 base from V and 1 base from J, with 4 bases in between. This CDR3 comprises 13 residues. The CDR3 spells CASSQGNNYGYTF. Written as DNA, the CDR3 is TGTGCCAGCAGCCAAGGGAATAACTATGGCTACACCTTC.

This rearrangement joins TRBV14 to TRBJ1-1; D not certain. V lost 6 bases and J 3 bases, leaving 11 bases between the germline ends. The CDR3 contains 13 residues. The V gene's germline CDR1 is SGHDN and CDR2 FVKESK. The CDR3: CASRTGPYTEAFF. The CDR3 DNA sequence: TGTGCCAGCAGGACGGGCCCTTACACTGAAGCTTTCTTT.

The gene calls are TRBV30 and TRBJ2-7, with no clear D. Germline V gene lookup returns CDR1 GTSNPN and CDR2 SVGIG (reference sequence). The CDR3 has 11 amino acids. V was pared by 2 bases and J by 3 bases, with 5 bases between. The DNA of the CDR3 is TGTGCCTGGAGTCAAAACTACGAGCAGTACTTC. It translates to CAWSQNYEQYF.

This clone was counted only a few times. The chain links TRBV19 to TRBJ2-1; 10 nucleotides align to TRBD2. Per germline, CDR1 LNHDA and CDR2 SQIVND (reference sequence). The CDR3 runs to 14 residues. V shed 3 bases, J shed 6 bases, and the junction held 2 bases outside the gene matches. CDR3 nucleotide sequence: TGTGCCAGTAGTATCAGCGGGAGGGCCAATGAGCAGTTCTTC. This gives the protein CASSISGRANEQFF. The whole variable domain, filled in from reference TRBV19 and TRBJ2-1, reads DGGITQSPKYLFRKEGQNVTLSCEQNLNHDAMYWYRQDPGQGLRLIYYSQIVNDFQKGDIAEGYSVSREKKESFPLTVTSAQKNPTAFYLCASSISGRANEQFFGPGTRLTVL.

V and J are TRBV19 and TRBJ2-5; no clear D gene. The ends were cut back, 6 bases at V and 1 base at J, with 9 bases in the middle. This CDR3 has 13 residues. From germline, CDR1 is LNHDA and CDR2 SQIVND (reference sequence). In DNA form, the CDR3 reads TGTGCCAGTAGCCGGGCCTTCCAAGAGACCCAGTACTTC. It is translated as CASSRAFQETQYF.

The chain recombines TRBV4-3 with TRBJ1-2; D is unresolved. V lost 1 base and J 8 bases, leaving 11 bases between the germline ends. Per the germline V gene, CDR1 is LGHNA and CDR2 is YSLEER. This CDR3 has 13 residues. The CDR3: CASSQVFGSGYTF. In nucleotides, the CDR3 is TGCGCCAGCAGCCAAGTGTTTGGGAGCGGCTACACCTTC.

The chain joins TRBV5-6 to TRBJ2-3; D might be TRBD1 (6 bases). CDR1 is SGHDT and CDR2 is YYEEEE in the germline V gene. Trimming took 0 bases from V and 3 from J, leaving 11 bases between them. The CDR3 spans 15 residues. The CDR3 DNA sequence: TGTGCCAGCAGCTTGGTAACAGGGTCTACAGATACGCAGTATTTT. It codes for CASSLVTGSTDTQYF.

This chain joins TRBV5-4 and TRBJ2-7; 10 nucleotides align to TRBD2. V was clipped by 4 bases and J by 3 bases; unmatched bases: 10. In germline, CDR1 is SGHNT, CDR2 YYREEE (reference sequence). This CDR3 spans 16 amino acids. The chain's CDR3 is CASSPRRLAGVYEQYF. In DNA, the CDR3 is TGTGCCAGCAGCCCTCGGCGGCTAGCGGGAGTCTACGAGCAGTACTTC.

This chain joins TRBV4-1 and TRBJ2-7; 7 bases fit TRBD1. Germline CDR1 and CDR2: MGHRA and YSYEKL. With V trimmed by 4 bases and J by 5 bases, 11 bases remained unmatched. The CDR3 is 15 residues long. The CDR3 sequence is CASSPKTGLRDEQYF. The CDR3 region has the DNA TGCGCCAGCAGCCCTAAGACAGGGCTTCGCGACGAGCAGTACTTC.

This clone was seen a handful of times. The chain joins TRBV4-2 to TRBJ1-1; 10 bases match TRBD1. Germline CDR1 and CDR2: LGHNA and YNFKEQ. The CDR3 consists of 14 residues. V lost 4 bases to trimming and J lost 3 bases; unmatched junction nucleotides: 2. The CDR3 region has the DNA TGTGCCAGCAGCCGACAGGGGGCGGACACTGAAGCTTTCTTT. As protein: CASSRQGADTEAFF.

The table lists this clone with a few counts. The V and J genes are TRBV27 and TRBJ2-3, with a weak D call TRBD2 (5 bases). V gave up 6 bases and J gave up 6 bases, with 13 bases separating them. Germline V lookup: CDR1 MNHEY, CDR2 SMNVEV (reference sequence). The CDR3 has 13 residues. In DNA form, the CDR3 reads TGTGCCAGCAGCTTTATTCCGGGGGATACGCAGTATTTT. Translating gives CASSFIPGDTQYF.

This clone was seen a single time. The gene calls are TRBV4-1 and TRBJ2-1; possibly TRBD2 for D (5 bases). This CDR3 has 17 amino acids. Germline V gene sequence: CDR1 MGHRA, CDR2 YSYEKL. V lost 0 bases to trimming and J lost 3 bases, with 15 bases between them. CDR3 nucleotides: TGCGCCAGCAGCCAAGATGAGGGCGGAAGCCTCTACAATGAGCAGTTCTTC. Its protein product is CASSQDEGGSLYNEQFF.

The V and J genes are TRBV13 and TRBJ2-1, with 7 bases identical to TRBD2. The CDR3 sequence is 15 residues long. Germline values: CDR1 PRHDT, CDR2 FYEKMQ (reference sequence). J gave up 7 bases and V 2 bases, and 8 bases lay outside the gene matches. The CDR3 sequence: CASSLRGGSGNEQFF. The CDR3 DNA follows: TGTGCCAGCAGCTTAAGGGGCGGGAGCGGGAATGAGCAGTTCTTC.

The chain uses TRBV5-6 and TRBJ2-3; the D is unclear. Germline values: CDR1 SGHDT, CDR2 YYEEEE. The ends were cut back, 1 base at V and 4 bases at J, with 1 base in the middle. The CDR3 is made up of 11 amino acids. The CDR3 DNA is TGTGCCAGCAGCTTGTCAGATACGCAGTATTTT. It codes for CASSLSDTQYF.

This sequence joins TRBV30 and TRBJ2-7; 12 bases match TRBD2. The CDR3 spans 15 residues. CDR1 GTSNPN and CDR2 SVGIG come from the germline V gene (reference sequence). The ends lost 5 bases at V and 5 bases at J; junction bases unmatched: 10. CDR3 sequence: CAWSNGLAGSDEQYF. Written as DNA, the CDR3 is TGTGCCTGGTCGAACGGACTAGCGGGGTCGGACGAGCAGTACTTC.

The chain employs TRBV7-2 and TRBJ2-7; the D is unclear. CDR3 length: 15 amino acids. V lost 5 bases and J lost 1, with 15 bases in between. Looked up from germline, CDR1 is SGHTA and CDR2 is FQGNSA. In DNA, the CDR3 is TGTGCCAGCAGCCCGACCGCCTTGGGGTCCTACGAGCAGTACTTC. This translates into CASSPTALGSYEQYF.

The chain couples TRBV19 to TRBJ1-5; possible D gene TRBD1, 6 bases. The germline CDR1 and CDR2 sequences are LNHDA and SQIVND (reference sequence). The CDR3 spans 14 residues. Trimming removed 7 bases from V and 7 bases from J, with 17 bases in between. CDR3 sequence: CASKDWQGTQPQHF. The CDR3 nucleotides are TGTGCCAGTAAGGATTGGCAGGGGACCCAGCCCCAGCATTTT.